One sample yielded the 20 T cell receptor beta chains listed below, sequenced in a study of cytomegalovirus exposure and HLA in healthy donors. 60 Vbeta and 13 Jbeta primers were used in PCR. TCRdb keeps only in-frame clones here, not all; method: immunoSEQ multiplex PCR. The sample records around 130,000 clones, around 83% being singletons. The sample consisted of PBMCs. The receptor set was obtained from a woman younger than 30 in good health and CMV-seropositive.

This clone was picked up one time. CDR3 coding DNA: TGTGCCATCAGTGAGTCGGGAGGCTCCTATAATTCACCCCTCCACTTT. As protein: CAISESGGSYNSPLHF. The rearrangement uses TRBV10-3 and TRBJ1-6; D is undetermined. Trimming pared 0 bases from V and 0 bases from J, leaving 6 bases between. CDR1 is ENHRY, CDR2 SYGVKD, per germline. CDR3 size: 16 residues.

About this clone itself: The junction does not match germline at one end; this may be a read error. The gene calls are TRBV23-1 and TRBJ1-2; 11 positions agree with TRBD1. TRBV23-1 is assigned to the ORF class and has an uncertain function. CDR3 length: 17 residues. The CDR3 loop is CASSQLPDRGRRYGYTF. CDR3 nucleotide sequence: TGCGCCAGCAGCCAATTACCGGACAGGGGGCGCCGGTATGGCTACACCTTC.

The sample holds one count of this clone. The gene calls are TRBV19 and TRBJ2-7, with TRBD1 identical over 9 bases. Germline V CDR1 and CDR2: LNHDA, SQIVND (reference sequence). Germline trimming cut 2 bases from V and 6 bases from J; bases unmatched to any gene: 8. This CDR3 spans 15 amino acids. The CDR3 nucleotides are TGTGCCAGTAGTATACGGACAGGGGTACATGGCGAGCAGTACTTC. It codes for CASSIRTGVHGEQYF.

The chain is built from TRBV6-1 and TRBJ1-2; TRBD1 aligns across 8 bases. The germline V gene encodes CDR1 MNHNS and CDR2 SASEGT. With V trimmed by 6 bases and J by 3 bases, 3 bases remained unmatched. The CDR3 length is 13 residues. In DNA, the CDR3 is TGTGCCAGCAGGGACAGGGTGGACTATGGCTACACCTTC. Amino acid sequence: CASRDRVDYGYTF.

The chain uses TRBV12-2 and TRBJ2-1; TRBD2 is taken as the D call from the table, unchecked against the DNA. TRBV12-2 is labeled a pseudogene. The CDR3 is 19 residues long. CDR3 coding DNA: TGTGCAAGTCGCTTAGTTGAGTCGGGGGGGCCTAATTCCTACAATGAGCAGTTCTTC. Translation: CASRLVESGGPNSYNEQFF.

The V gene is TRBV5-1, the J gene TRBJ2-2; D call uncertain. The CDR3 has 13 amino acids. Looked up from germline, CDR1 is SGHRS and CDR2 is YFSETQ. V was trimmed by 3 bases and J by 6 bases, leaving 9 bases between them. The CDR3 protein is CASSSQIAGELFF. Here the CDR3 DNA reads TGCGCCAGCAGCTCTCAAATAGCCGGGGAGCTGTTTTTT.

The chain is built from TRBV27 and TRBJ2-1; 8 positions match TRBD2. The CDR3 is made up of 16 amino acids. Germline lookup yields CDR1 MNHEY and CDR2 SMNVEV (reference sequence). Unmatched junction bases numbered 7, after V lost 2 bases and J lost 4 bases. The DNA of the CDR3 is TGTGCCAGCAGTTTACTCACGGGGGGGCAATACAATGAGCAGTTCTTC. Translating gives CASSLLTGGQYNEQFF.

CDR3 coding DNA: TGTGCCTGGAGTAAAGACCAGAGAGGGGAGCAGTACTTC. This sequence encodes CAWSKDQRGEQYF. The chain joins TRBV30 to TRBJ2-7; maybe TRBD2 (5 bases). Trimming cost V 2 bases and J 7 bases, with 15 bases left between them. Germline CDR1 GTSNPN, CDR2 SVGIG (reference sequence). The length of the CDR3 is 13 residues. The full variable domain, in which reference TRBV30 and TRBJ2-7 provide the parts outside the CDR3, is SQTIHQWPATLVQPVGSPLSLECTVEGTSNPNLYWYRQAAGRGLQLLFYSVGIGQISSEVPQNLSASRPQDRQFILSSKKLLLSDSGFYLCAWSKDQRGEQYFGPGTRLTVT.

V gene TRBV14 combines with J gene TRBJ1-1; D ambiguous. The CDR3 covers 12 residues. The V end was cut by 2 bases, the J end by 7 bases, with 8 bases between. CDR1 is SGHDN, CDR2 FVKESK, per germline. The CDR3 DNA reads as TGTGCCAGCAGCCAATTTCGGTTTGAAGCTTTCTTT. Its protein is CASSQFRFEAFF.

This clone was found a few times. The rearrangement joins TRBV7-3 to TRBJ2-5; maybe TRBD1 (6 bases). CDR3 length: 15 amino acids. Trimming left V 5 bases short and J 4 bases short, with 17 bases between. Germline V gene sequence: CDR1 SGHTA, CDR2 FQGTGA. CDR3 amino acids: CASSPLPGARETQYF. In nucleotides, the CDR3 is TGTGCCAGCAGCCCCCTTCCAGGGGCAAGAGAGACCCAGTACTTC.

Regarding this clone: No DNA is shown, since the ends of the CDR3 on it are uncertain; the CDR3 is the one TCRdb lists. The chain is built from TRBV27 and TRBJ1-2. The CDR3 is 13 amino acids long, termini counted. CDR1 is MNHEY, CDR2 SMNVEV, per germline (reference sequence). This CDR3 is CASSSSANYGYTF.

J is TRBJ2-7 and V is TRBV19; a possible D gene is TRBD1 (5 bases). V gave up 4 bases and J gave up 4 bases, with 11 bases separating them. The CDR3 is 13 residues long. Germline loops: CDR1 LNHDA, CDR2 SQIVND (reference sequence). In nucleotides, the CDR3 is TGTGCCAGTAGTACGGACATTGAGTACGAGCAGTACTTC. The encoded protein is CASSTDIEYEQYF.

This clone was recorded only once. The genes are TRBV2 and TRBJ1-3; no definite D call. CDR1 is SNHLY and CDR2 is FYNNEI in the germline V gene. This CDR3 is built from 14 residues. The V end lost 6 bases, the J end lost 0 bases, and 9 bases lay between the germline ends. The CDR3 region has the DNA TGTGCCAGCAGCAGGTTAATCTCTGGAAACACCATATATTTT. Amino acids: CASSRLISGNTIYF. Variable domain in full (rest from reference TRBV2 and TRBJ1-3): EPEVTQTPSHQVTQMGQEVILRCVPISNHLYFYWYRQILGQKVEFLVSFYNNEISEKSEIFDDQFSVERPDGSNFTLKIRSTKLEDSAMYFCASSRLISGNTIYFGEGSWLTVV.

As regards this clone: Since the CDR3 does not end with the conserved phenylalanine or tryptophan, this likely comes from a read error. The DNA is omitted, as the CDR3 cannot be located on it reliably, and the CDR3 follows TCRdb's listing. This chain connects TRBV6-5 to TRBJ1-1. Germline CDR1 MNHEY, CDR2 SVGAGI. Inclusive of both ends, the CDR3 amounts to 13 amino acids. CDR3 sequence: CASSFQPGAANSL.

The V gene is TRBV5-1, the J gene TRBJ2-7; no firm D call. The length of the CDR3 is 13 residues. Germline V gene sequence: CDR1 SGHRS, CDR2 YFSETQ. V was pared by 0 bases and J by 5 bases, with 9 bases between. The DNA of the CDR3 is TGCGCCAGCAGCTTGGCCCCACTCGACGAGCAGTACTTC. Protein: CASSLAPLDEQYF.

The chain joins TRBV29-1 to TRBJ1-2; 8 nucleotides line up with TRBD1. Germline CDR1 and CDR2: SQVTM and ANQGSEA. The CDR3 is 14 amino acids. The V and J ends lost 1 base and 8 bases, in that order; junction bases with no gene match: 9. The DNA of the CDR3 is TGCAGCGTTGAAGTTGGACAGGGAACGGGCGGCTACACCTTC. Encoded protein: CSVEVGQGTGGYTF.

This chain joins TRBV6-5 and TRBJ2-7, with TRBD2 matching over 9 bases. Germline CDR1 reads MNHEY; CDR2 reads SVGAGI. V shed 5 bases, J shed 1 base, and the junction held 3 bases outside the gene matches. The length of the CDR3 is 14 residues. The CDR3 sequence is CASSETSGSYEQYF. The DNA of the CDR3 is TGTGCCAGCAGTGAGACTAGCGGATCCTACGAGCAGTACTTC.

The V call is TRBV11-2, the J call TRBJ2-7, with a tentative D call TRBD1 (6 bases). The V gene's germline CDR1 is SGHAT and CDR2 FQNNGV. V shed 10 bases and J shed 3 bases, with 19 bases lying between them. The CDR3 loop spans 14 amino acids. Here the CDR3 reads CATHGLTGNYEQYF. In DNA form, the CDR3 reads TGTGCCACGCATGGGCTTACAGGGAACTACGAGCAGTACTTC.

The rearrangement links TRBV5-1 to TRBJ1-5; TRBD1 matches at 11 bases. J lost 7 bases, V lost 2 bases, and 5 bases had no gene match. Germline V gene sequence: CDR1 SGHRS, CDR2 YFSETQ. The CDR3 spans 15 residues. The CDR3: CASSFGQGAGQPQHF. The CDR3 region has the DNA TGCGCCAGCAGCTTCGGACAGGGGGCTGGACAGCCCCAGCATTTT.

The chain couples TRBV5-4 to TRBJ2-1, with 13 positions matching TRBD2. V lost 10 bases and J lost 9; bases outside the gene matches: 10. From germline, CDR1 is SGHNT and CDR2 YYREEE (reference sequence). CDR3 size: 14 residues. The CDR3 loop is CADQGTSGASEQFF. CDR3 sequence (DNA): TGTGCCGACCAAGGGACTAGCGGGGCCAGTGAGCAGTTCTTC.